The source of this TCR beta chain is a study of T cell responses to AZD1222 COVID-19 vaccine. Findings of the study overall: The donor cohort was predominantly white British with a female majority, and clonal diversity may have been underestimated. CD4 TCRs linked to vaccination spanned spike, dominating at 160-218 and 743-854. Baseline seropositives among AZD1222 recipients totaled only five to seven.

Regarding this clone: Its antigen remains unknown.

Libraries were prepared by immunoSEQ multiplex PCR; TCRdb keeps only in-frame clonotypes and omits some of them. The table has under 70,000 clones, approximately 85% seen once. V lost 5 bases, J lost 6 bases, and 8 bases stayed unmatched. Germline V lookup: CDR1 LNHDA, CDR2 SQIVND (reference sequence). The CDR3 is 14 amino acids. The TCR sequence derives from an adult in good health. This chain uses TRBV19 with TRBJ2-3, with 7 bases matching TRBD2. Sequencing used peripheral blood, obtained on day 0 of MenACWY control vaccination. This CDR3 reads CASSPPGRLDTQYF. The CDR3 DNA reads as TGTGCCAGTAGTCCCCCCGGGAGGTTGGATACGCAGTATTTT.